A single sample is the source of the 21 T cell receptor beta chains below, sequenced in a study of blood T cell repertoires in COVID-19. Measured with immunoSEQ multiplex PCR; TCRdb has only the in-frame clones, and not every one. The sample includes over 110,000 clones, nearly 85% of them seen just once. The specimen sequenced was PBMCs or T cells enriched from blood (not recorded which). The origin of the receptors is a man in his forties or fifties in a cohort exposed to, infected with or recovered from COVID-19 (not recorded which).

This clone was recorded once. This chain connects TRBV9 to TRBJ2-2, with TRBD2 identical over 8 bases. V shed 3 bases and J 0 bases; nucleotides not matched to a gene: 4. Germline V gene data show CDR1 as SGDLS and CDR2 as YYNGEE. The CDR3 loop spans 16 amino acids. CDR3: CASSGPGLANTGELFF. For the CDR3, the DNA is TGTGCCAGCAGCGGGCCGGGACTAGCGAACACCGGGGAGCTGTTTTTT.

The chain links TRBV23-1 to TRBJ2-7; TRBD2 matches 13 bases. TRBV23-1 is noted as an ORF with a role that remains uncertain. J lost 4 bases, V lost 4 bases, and 16 bases had no gene match. The CDR3 sequence is 19 residues long. The CDR3 here is CASSPGLWTSGSRRYEQYF. Here the CDR3 DNA reads TGCGCCAGCAGTCCGGGACTGTGGACTAGCGGGAGTCGGAGGTACGAGCAGTACTTC.

The chain recombines TRBV11-2 with TRBJ1-5; the D is unclear. Germline V CDR1 and CDR2: SGHAT, FQNNGV. The CDR3 has 15 amino acids. Trimming shortened V by 3 bases and J by 8 bases, and 17 bases separated the two germline ends. The CDR3 sequence is CASSLIGDGGEPQHF. The CDR3 nucleotides are TGTGCCAGCAGCTTGATTGGCGACGGCGGGGAGCCCCAGCATTTT. The full variable domain, in which reference TRBV11-2 and TRBJ1-5 provide the parts outside the CDR3, is EAGVAQSPRYKIIEKRQSVAFWCNPISGHATLYWYQQILGQGPKLLIQFQNNGVVDDSQLPKDRFSAERLKGVDSTLKIQPAKLEDSAVYLCASSLIGDGGEPQHFGDGTRLSIL.

V gene TRBV3-1 (or the pseudogene TRBV3-2) combines with J gene TRBJ2-5; D is possibly TRBD2 (5 bases). The V and J ends lost 1 base and 6 bases respectively, with 12 bases between them. CDR3 length: 14 residues. CDR1 and CDR2 (germline): LGHDT, YNNKEL (reference sequence). The CDR3 coding sequence is TGTGCCAGCAGCCAAGGATCTAGCTCACAGACCCAGTACTTC. The encoded protein is CASSQGSSSQTQYF.

This clone was picked up one time. This sequence joins TRBV19 and TRBJ2-5, with 12 nucleotides matching TRBD2. V dropped 4 bases and J dropped 5; count of bases not matched to a gene: 11. CDR3 size: 17 residues. Germline loops: CDR1 LNHDA, CDR2 SQIVND (reference sequence). CDR3: CASSTWTSGILGETQYF. Here the CDR3 DNA reads TGTGCCAGTAGTACTTGGACTAGCGGGATCTTGGGGGAGACCCAGTACTTC.

This clone was seen only a few times. The chain employs TRBV19 and TRBJ2-7, with 7 bases identical to TRBD2. The CDR3 runs 13 residues. J was trimmed by 3 bases and V by 5 bases; bases with no gene match: 4. CDR1 is LNHDA, CDR2 SQIVND, per germline (reference sequence). The CDR3 loop reads CASSYAGDYEQYF. The DNA of the CDR3 is TGTGCCAGTAGTTACGCGGGGGACTACGAGCAGTACTTC.

This chain uses TRBV6-5 with TRBJ1-5; D is unclear. This CDR3 has 14 amino acids. With 5 bases removed from V and 4 bases from J, the gap between germline ends came to 12 bases. Germline V lookup: CDR1 MNHEY, CDR2 SVGAGI. The CDR3 DNA reads TGTGCCAGCAGTCCAGGCGGGAGGAATCAGCCCCAGCATTTT. Protein product: CASSPGGRNQPQHF.

The chain links TRBV12-5 to TRBJ2-1, with a weak D call TRBD2 (6 bases). CDR1 and CDR2 (germline): LGHNT, FRNRAP. V was pared by 3 bases and J by 3 bases, with 15 bases between. This CDR3 is built from 16 residues. CDR3 residues: CASGFTLSGSYNEQFF. The CDR3 nucleotides are TGTGCTAGTGGTTTCACCCTCTCCGGGAGCTACAATGAGCAGTTCTTC.

The sample holds a few counts of this clone. The chain combines TRBV24-1 with TRBJ2-1; 16 positions agree with TRBD2. V trimming: 7 bases; J trimming: 13 bases; junction bases outside the gene matches: 9. Germline V gene lookup returns CDR1 KGHDR and CDR2 SFDVKD. This CDR3 region has 15 residues. Here the CDR3 reads CATSPGTSGRGEQFF. DNA of the CDR3: TGTGCCACCAGCCCCGGGACTAGCGGGAGGGGGGAACAGTTCTTC.

The V and J genes are TRBV29-1 and TRBJ2-1; 9 positions match TRBD2. Looked up from germline, CDR1 is SQVTM and CDR2 is ANQGSEA. J was trimmed by 4 bases and V by 0 bases; bases with no gene match: 19. This CDR3 comprises 20 residues. This CDR3 is CSVEDGIAGEAGLLYNEQFF. In nucleotides, the CDR3 is TGCAGCGTTGAAGATGGAATAGCGGGAGAGGCAGGACTCCTTTACAATGAGCAGTTCTTC.

The chain uses TRBV3-1 (or the pseudogene TRBV3-2) and TRBJ2-2, with 8 bases lining up with TRBD1. The length of the CDR3 is 17 residues. Trimming cost V 0 bases and J 4 bases; bases outside gene matches: 7. CDR1 and CDR2 from the germline V gene are LGHDT and YNNKEL (reference sequence). CDR3 nucleotide sequence: TGTGCCAGCAGCCAAGAAATCGGACAGGGCGGCACCGGGGAGCTGTTTTTT. This sequence encodes CASSQEIGQGGTGELFF.

The chain links TRBV9 to TRBJ2-7, with 11 bases identical to TRBD2. Germline assignment: CDR1 SGDLS and CDR2 YYNGEE. CDR3 size: 15 residues. The V and J ends lost 4 bases and 6 bases, in that order; junction bases with no gene match: 9. CDR3 loop: CASSRLAGFGGEQYF. The DNA of the CDR3 is TGTGCCAGCAGCCGACTAGCGGGGTTCGGGGGCGAGCAGTACTTC.

V gene TRBV12-3 or TRBV12-4 combines with J gene TRBJ2-1, with D uncertain. V was pared by 1 base and J by 4 bases, with 5 bases between. The CDR3 is 13 residues long. CDR3 residues: CASSLEPYNEQFF. For the CDR3, the DNA is TGTGCCAGCAGTTTAGAGCCTTACAATGAGCAGTTCTTC.

V gene TRBV5-1 combines with J gene TRBJ2-3; D may be TRBD2 (6 bases). The CDR3 is 15 residues long. Germline loops: CDR1 SGHRS, CDR2 YFSETQ. Deletions cut 2 bases from V and 0 bases from J, with 10 bases between. The CDR3 nucleotides read TGCGCCAGCAGCTTTCGGGAGCTAAGCACAGATACGCAGTATTTT. Encoded protein: CASSFRELSTDTQYF.

This clone was recorded a few times. The chain uses TRBV5-1 and TRBJ1-2, with 9 bases lining up with TRBD1. The J segment lost 8 bases and the V segment lost 2 bases, leaving 7 bases of the junction unmatched. This CDR3 region has 14 residues. CDR1 is SGHRS, CDR2 YFSETQ, per germline. DNA for the CDR3: TGCGCCAGCAGCTTTTCCGGACAGGGGACCGGCTACACCTTC. This sequence encodes CASSFSGQGTGYTF. The variable domain in full, completed from reference TRBV5-1 and TRBJ1-2, reads KAGVTQTPRYLIKTRGQQVTLSCSPISGHRSVSWYQQTPGQGLQFLFEYFSETQRNKGNFPGRFSGRQFSNSRSEMNVSTLELGDSALYLCASSFSGQGTGYTFGSGTRLTVV.

The CDR3 region has the DNA TGTGCCAGCAGGCTTGGGTTCGGGACTAGCCTACAGAGGGAGTTCTTC. This translates into CASRLGFGTSLQREFF. The chain employs TRBV5-6 and TRBJ2-1; TRBD2 matches 9 bases. The V segment lost 5 bases and the J segment 14 bases; nucleotides outside the gene matches: 20. Germline V gene sequence: CDR1 SGHDT, CDR2 YYEEEE. The CDR3 is 16 residues long.

V usage is TRBV6-5 and J usage is TRBJ2-1; 9 bases agree with TRBD1. The CDR3 has 14 residues. Germline lookup yields CDR1 MNHEY and CDR2 SVGAGI. V was clipped by 5 bases and J by 7 bases; unmatched bases: 6. CDR3: CASSRGQGRNEQFF. In DNA, the CDR3 is TGTGCCAGCAGTAGAGGACAGGGGAGGAATGAGCAGTTCTTC.

V and J are TRBV10-3 and TRBJ1-5; D may be TRBD1 (5 bases). The germline gives CDR1 ENHRY, CDR2 SYGVKD. V lost 2 bases and J lost 5, with 10 bases in between. The CDR3 has 14 amino acids. The CDR3 loop is CAISEAQGYQPQHF. The CDR3, as DNA: TGTGCCATCAGTGAGGCCCAGGGCTATCAGCCCCAGCATTTT.

The chain couples TRBV5-1 to TRBJ2-5; D possibly corresponds to TRBD1 (5 bases). The V end lost 1 base, the J end lost 5 bases, and 12 bases lay between the germline ends. The CDR3 is 14 residues long. The V gene's germline CDR1 is SGHRS and CDR2 YFSETQ. The CDR3 nucleotides are TGCGCCAGCAGCTTGCTAGTTAAGGGGGAGACCCAGTACTTC. As protein: CASSLLVKGETQYF.

The rearrangement uses TRBV2 and TRBJ2-7, with TRBD1 identical over 9 bases. J was trimmed by 3 bases and V by 6 bases; bases with no gene match: 6. Germline V CDR1 and CDR2: SNHLY, FYNNEI. The length of the CDR3 is 14 residues. CDR3 in amino acids: CASRDGTGLYEQYF. The CDR3, as DNA: TGTGCCAGCAGGGACGGGACAGGGCTCTACGAGCAGTACTTC.

The chain has TRBV7-9 and TRBJ1-5; the D gene is possibly TRBD1 (5 bases). Germline values: CDR1 SEHNR, CDR2 FQNEAQ (reference sequence). The CDR3 covers 13 residues. Between the trimmed V and J ends, which lost 3 bases and 6 bases, there was a span of 9 bases. For the CDR3, the DNA is TGTGCCAGCAGCTTCCAGGGAAGTCAGCCCCAGCATTTT. Protein: CASSFQGSQPQHF.